The source of this T cell receptor (beta chain) is a study of T cells in Graves' hyperthyroidism and ophthalmopathy. General study results and limits: Model output signaled ophthalmopathy a median approximately six months ahead of onset.

Regarding this clonotype: Its antigen is unidentified.

The source material, RNA transcripts, was used to amplify TCR beta CDR3 regions. First-round RT-PCR with HTBI primers amplified the TCR CDR3 region. TCRdb independently ran MiXCR on the multiplex PCR reads; one entry per CDR3 protein. The sample has around 700,000 distinct CDR3 sequences, around 20% seen once. V lost 2 bases, J lost 9 bases, and 15 bases lay in between. The CDR3 is 15 residues long. The V gene's germline CDR1 is SGDLS and CDR2 YYNGEE. This sequence originates from a woman in her fifties or sixties with Graves' hyperthyroidism that later progressed to Graves' ophthalmopathy. The rearrangement uses TRBV9 and TRBJ1-6; D is perhaps TRBD1 (5 bases). Sequenced: blood. In DNA form, the CDR3 reads TGTGCCAGCAGCGTTTCCGGCCGGGGCCGTTCACCCCTCCACTTT. Its translation is CASSVSGRGRSPLHF.